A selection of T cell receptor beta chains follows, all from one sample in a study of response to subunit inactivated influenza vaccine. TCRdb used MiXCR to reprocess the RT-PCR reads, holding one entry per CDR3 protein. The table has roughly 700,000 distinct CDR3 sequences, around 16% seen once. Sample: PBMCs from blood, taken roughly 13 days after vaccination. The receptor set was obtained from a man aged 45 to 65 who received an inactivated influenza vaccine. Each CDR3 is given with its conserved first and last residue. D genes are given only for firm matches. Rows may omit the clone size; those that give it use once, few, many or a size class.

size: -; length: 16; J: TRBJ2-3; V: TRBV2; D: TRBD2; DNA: TGTGCCAGCAGTGGACTTAGCGGGAGAGTCGCAGATACGCAGTATTTT; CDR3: CASSGLSGRVADTQYF
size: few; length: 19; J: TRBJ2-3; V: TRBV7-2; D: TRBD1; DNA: TGTGCCAGCAGCTTAGCCGGGACAGGGTATTGGGTGGGTACAGATACGCAGTATTTT; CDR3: CASSLAGTGYWVGTDTQYF
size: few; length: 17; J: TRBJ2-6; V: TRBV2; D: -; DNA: TGTGCCAGCAGTGGTGACAGGACAATCTCTGGGGCCAACGTCCTGACTTTC; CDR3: CASSGDRTISGANVLTF
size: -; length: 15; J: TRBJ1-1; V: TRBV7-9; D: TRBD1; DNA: TGTGCCAGCAGCCAGATAACAGGGGGCAACACTGAAGCTTTCTTT; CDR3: CASSQITGGNTEAFF
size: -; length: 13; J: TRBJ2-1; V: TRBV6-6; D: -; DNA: TGTGCCAGCATAGAGGGGGGGCCGGGTGAGCAGTTCTTC; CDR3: CASIEGGPGEQFF
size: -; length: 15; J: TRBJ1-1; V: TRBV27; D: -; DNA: TGTGCCAGCAGTTTAGGGGCCAGTGGGGGCACTGAAGCTTTCTTT; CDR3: CASSLGASGGTEAFF
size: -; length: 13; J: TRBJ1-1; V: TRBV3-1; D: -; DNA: TGTGCCAGCAGCCAAGCAGGTCTGGGAGAAGCTTTCTTT; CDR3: CASSQAGLGEAFF
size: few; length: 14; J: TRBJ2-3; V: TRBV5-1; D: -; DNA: TGCGCCAGCAGCTCCCGAGAGCCGAGAGATACGCAGTATTTT; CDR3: CASSSREPRDTQYF
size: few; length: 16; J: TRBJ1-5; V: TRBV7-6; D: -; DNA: TGTGCCAGCAGCTTAGCAGCGGGTTATAGCAATCAGCCCCAGCATTTT; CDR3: CASSLAAGYSNQPQHF
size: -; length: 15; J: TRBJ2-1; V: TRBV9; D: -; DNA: TGTGCCAGCAGCGTAGTAGGGACAAACTACAATGAGCAGTTCTTC; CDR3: CASSVVGTNYNEQFF
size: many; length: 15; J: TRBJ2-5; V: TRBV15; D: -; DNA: TGTGCCACCAGCAGGTTCGGGACGGATGAAGAGACCCAGTACTTC; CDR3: CATSRFGTDEETQYF
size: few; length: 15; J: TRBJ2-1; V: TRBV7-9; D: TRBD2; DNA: TGTGCCAGCAGCTTACTTAGCGGGAGTGGTTCTGAGCAGTTCTTC; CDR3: CASSLLSGSGSEQFF
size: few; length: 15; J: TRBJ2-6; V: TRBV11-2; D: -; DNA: TGTGCCAGCAGCTTGCAGGAGTCTGGGGCCAACGTCCTGACTTTC; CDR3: CASSLQESGANVLTF
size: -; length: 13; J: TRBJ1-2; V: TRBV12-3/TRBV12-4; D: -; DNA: TGTGCCAGCAGCCACGCGCGGCACTATGGCTACACCTTC; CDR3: CASSHARHYGYTF
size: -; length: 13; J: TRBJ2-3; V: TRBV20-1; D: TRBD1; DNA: TGCAGTGCTAAACGACAGGGGGCGGATACGCAGTATTTT; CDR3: CSAKRQGADTQYF
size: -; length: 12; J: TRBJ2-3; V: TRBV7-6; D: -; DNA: TGTGCCAGCAGCAAGGAGACAGATACGCAGTATTTT; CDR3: CASSKETDTQYF
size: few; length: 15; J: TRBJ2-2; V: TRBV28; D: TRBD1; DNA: TGTGCCAGCAAGCGGGACAGGGTATACACCGGGGAGCTGTTTTTT; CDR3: CASKRDRVYTGELFF
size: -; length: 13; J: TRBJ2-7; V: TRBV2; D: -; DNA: TGTGCCAGCAAGACAGGACCTTCCTACGAGCAGTACTTC; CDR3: CASKTGPSYEQYF
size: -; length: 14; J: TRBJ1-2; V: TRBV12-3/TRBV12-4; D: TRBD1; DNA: TGTGCCAGCAGTCCGCACGGGACAGACTATGGCTACACCTTC; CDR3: CASSPHGTDYGYTF
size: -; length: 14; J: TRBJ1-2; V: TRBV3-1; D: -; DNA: TGTGCCAGCAGCCAAGATCACCGGGGCTATGGCTACACCTTC; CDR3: CASSQDHRGYGYTF
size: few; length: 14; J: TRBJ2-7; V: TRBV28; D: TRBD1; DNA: TGTGCCAGCAGGGGGACAGGGGGCGTTTACGAGCAGTACTTC; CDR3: CASRGTGGVYEQYF
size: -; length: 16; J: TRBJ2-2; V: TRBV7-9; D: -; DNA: TGTGCCAGCAGCCCCGCGAAGGGGCCGAACACCGGGGAGCTGTTTTTT; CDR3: CASSPAKGPNTGELFF
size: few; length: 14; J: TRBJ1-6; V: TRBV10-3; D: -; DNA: TGTGCTACATCCTCGACAGCGGAAAATTCACCCCTCCACTTT; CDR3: CATSSTAENSPLHF
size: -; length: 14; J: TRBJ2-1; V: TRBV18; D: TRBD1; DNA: TGTGCCAGCTCATCGAGGACAGGGGGAAGCGAGCAGTTCTTC; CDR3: CASSSRTGGSEQFF
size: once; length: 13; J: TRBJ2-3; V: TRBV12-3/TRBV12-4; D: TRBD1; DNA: TGTGCCAGCAGCCGGGGGCCACAGGGGGCGCAGTATTTT; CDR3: CASSRGPQGAQYF
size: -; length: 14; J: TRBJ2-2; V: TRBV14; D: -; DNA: TGTGCCAGCAGCCCCCGGTCGGGCACCGGGGAGCTGTTTTTT; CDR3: CASSPRSGTGELFF
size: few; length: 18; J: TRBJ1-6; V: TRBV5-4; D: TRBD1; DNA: TGTGCCAGCAGCTCGCAGGGGGCCCTATACGAGTATAATTCACCCCTCCACTTT; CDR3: CASSSQGALYEYNSPLHF
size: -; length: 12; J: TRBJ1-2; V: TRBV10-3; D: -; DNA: TGTGCCATCAGTGACAGGACCTATGGCTACACCTTC; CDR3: CAISDRTYGYTF
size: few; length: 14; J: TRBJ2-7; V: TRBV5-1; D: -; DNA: TGCGCCAGCAGCTTGAAGGGGGTGGCGTACGAGCAGTACTTC; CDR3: CASSLKGVAYEQYF
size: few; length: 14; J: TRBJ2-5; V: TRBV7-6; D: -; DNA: TGTGCCAGCAGCACTGAGGCGTTGCAAGAGACCCAGTACTTC; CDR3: CASSTEALQETQYF
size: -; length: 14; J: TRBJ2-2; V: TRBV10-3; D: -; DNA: TGTGCCATGGGAACAAGAATAAACACCGGGGAGCTGTTTTTT; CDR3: CAMGTRINTGELFF
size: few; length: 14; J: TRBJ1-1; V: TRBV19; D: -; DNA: TGTGCCAGTAGTATAGCGACCCCCGACACTGAAGCTTTCTTT; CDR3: CASSIATPDTEAFF
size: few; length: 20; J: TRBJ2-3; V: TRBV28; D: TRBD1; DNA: TGTGCCAACAGTTTATTTTCCGGACAGGGCAGTACGGGGTTCGATAATTCGCAGTATTTT; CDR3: CANSLFSGQGSTGFDNSQYF
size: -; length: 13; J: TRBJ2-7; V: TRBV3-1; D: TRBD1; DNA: TGTGCCAGCAGCGACGACAGGGAAGGCGAGCAGTACTTC; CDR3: CASSDDREGEQYF
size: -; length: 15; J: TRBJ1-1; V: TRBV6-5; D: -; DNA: TGTGCCAGCAGTTACGGGGGAGGAGGGGTCACTGAAGCTTTCTTT; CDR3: CASSYGGGGVTEAFF
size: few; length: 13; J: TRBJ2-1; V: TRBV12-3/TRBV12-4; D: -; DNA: TGTGCCAGCAGCACTACTCCCTACAATGAGCAGTTCTTC; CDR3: CASSTTPYNEQFF
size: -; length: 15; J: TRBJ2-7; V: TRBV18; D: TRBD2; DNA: TGTGCCAGCTCACCGTTTGGGGGGGAGCCCTACGAGCAGTACTTC; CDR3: CASSPFGGEPYEQYF
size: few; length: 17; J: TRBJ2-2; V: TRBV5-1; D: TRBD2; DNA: TGCGCCAGCAGGCCCCAGCCTAGCGGGCCGAACACCGGGGAGCTGTTTTTT; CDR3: CASRPQPSGPNTGELFF
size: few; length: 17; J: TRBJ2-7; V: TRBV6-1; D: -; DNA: TGTGCCAGCAGTCTCGCAGTGGGCAGGGAAATAGCCTACGAGCAGTACTTC; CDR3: CASSLAVGREIAYEQYF
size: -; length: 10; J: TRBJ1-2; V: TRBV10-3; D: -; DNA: TGTGCCATCAAGACAGGTGGCTACACCTTC; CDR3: CAIKTGGYTF
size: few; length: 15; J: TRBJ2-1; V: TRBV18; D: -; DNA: TGTGCCAGCTCACCGCAAACAGGGTTATACAATGAGCAGTTCTTC; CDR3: CASSPQTGLYNEQFF
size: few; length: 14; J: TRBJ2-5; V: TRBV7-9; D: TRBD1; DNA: TGTGCCAGCAGCCATGGACAGGGGTCAGAGACCCAGTACTTC; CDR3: CASSHGQGSETQYF
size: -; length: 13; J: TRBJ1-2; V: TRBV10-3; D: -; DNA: TGTGCCATCAGCAGGGAGGATGGCTATGGCTACACCTTC; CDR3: CAISREDGYGYTF
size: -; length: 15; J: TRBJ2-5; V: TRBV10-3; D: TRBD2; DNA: TGTGCCATCAGTAGCGGCGGGAGGAGTCAAGAGACCCAGTACTTC; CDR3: CAISSGGRSQETQYF
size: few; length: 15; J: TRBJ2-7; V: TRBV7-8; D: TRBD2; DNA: TGTGCCAGCAGCTCCAGAAGACTAGCTGCCAACGAGCAGTACTTC; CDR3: CASSSRRLAANEQYF